One TCR beta chain is described in this entry. This sample is drawn from a study of CD8 T cells in Susac syndrome. The multiple sclerosis controls were treatment-naive patients affected by stable or active relapsing-remitting disease. After extraction with the RNeasy kit, about 0.45 to 1 ug of the RNA was reverse transcribed using random hexamers. MiXCR, run by TCRdb on the immunoSEQ multiplex PCR reads, gives a single entry per CDR3 protein. This sample has roughly 130,000 distinct CDR3 sequences; approximately 95% occur once, and the top ten carry over 0.1%. The specimen was CD4+ T cells from PBMCs. This sequence originates from a human donor with multiple sclerosis.

The chain's CDR3 is CSARLAGDPHEQYF. The CDR3 DNA reads as TGCAGTGCTAGGCTGGCGGGAGACCCCCACGAGCAGTACTTC. The rearrangement joins TRBV20-1 to TRBJ2-7; 7 bases agree with TRBD2. The CDR3 runs 14 residues. The V and J ends lost 3 bases and 5 bases, in that order; junction bases with no gene match: 10. Germline CDR1 is DFQATT and CDR2 is SNEGSKA (reference sequence).